This passage covers 15 T cell receptor beta chains from one sample sequenced in a study of blood T cell repertoires in COVID-19. Generated by immunoSEQ multiplex PCR, the TCRdb table keeps only in-frame clones and is missing some. Of fewer than 60,000 clones listed, about 84% are singletons. Input material: peripheral blood. The receptors were gathered from a human donor in a cohort sampled during active COVID-19.

The V and J genes are TRBV19 and TRBJ2-7; D is unresolved. The germline CDR1 and CDR2 sequences are LNHDA and SQIVND (reference sequence). Deletions cut 3 bases from V and 7 bases from J, with 16 bases between. The CDR3 runs to 14 residues. CDR3 in DNA: TGTGCCAGTAGTATGGTCGGAGTGAGATCGGAGCAGTACTTC. This gives the protein CASSMVGVRSEQYF.

The genes are TRBV7-2 and TRBJ1-1; 8 bases map to TRBD1. This CDR3 is 15 amino acids long. With V trimmed by 4 bases and J by 1 base, 5 bases remained unmatched. Germline CDR1 and CDR2: SGHTA and FQGNSA. The CDR3 spells CASSSDRAGNTEAFF. CDR3 DNA: TGTGCCAGCAGCTCGGACAGGGCGGGGAACACTGAAGCTTTCTTT.

CDR3 sequence reads: CASSPPGGTEAFF. CDR3 sequence (DNA): TGTGCCAGCAGCCCCCCGGGGGGCACTGAAGCTTTCTTT. The V gene is TRBV6-2 or TRBV6-3, the J gene TRBJ1-1, with a possible D match to TRBD1 (5 bases). V dropped 6 bases and J dropped 4 bases, with 12 bases sitting between them. The CDR3 has 13 amino acids. CDR1 and CDR2 from the germline V gene are MNHEY and SVGEGT.

The rearrangement uses TRBV14 and TRBJ2-2; 10 bases match TRBD2. The germline gives CDR1 SGHDN, CDR2 FVKESK. V lost 9 bases and J lost 2; bases outside the gene matches: 6. The CDR3 has 15 residues. CDR3 DNA: TGTGCCAGAAGGGGACTAGCGCCTAACACCGGGGAGCTGTTTTTT. Translated, it gives CARRGLAPNTGELFF.

This chain uses TRBV4-2 with TRBJ2-7, with 9 bases identical to TRBD2. After removal of 0 bases from V and 0 bases from J, the junction contained 9 bases not matched to a gene. The CDR3 covers 18 residues. Germline-derived CDR1 and CDR2 are LGHNA and YNFKEQ. The CDR3, as DNA: TGTGCCAGCAGCCAAGAGGGCCTGGGAGCGGGAGGCTCCTACGAGCAGTACTTC. This translates into CASSQEGLGAGGSYEQYF.

In its sample, this clone was seen a few times. J is TRBJ2-3 and V is TRBV19; D call uncertain. Deletions cut 5 bases from V and 0 bases from J, with 15 bases between. CDR1 and CDR2 (germline): LNHDA, SQIVND (reference sequence). The length of the CDR3 is 16 residues. The CDR3 DNA reads TGTGCCAGTAGTGGTTCAGCGTCAAGGAGCACAGATACGCAGTATTTT. This gives the protein CASSGSASRSTDTQYF.

The chain links TRBV14 to TRBJ1-4, with 9 bases lining up with TRBD1. CDR3 size: 15 residues. Germline values: CDR1 SGHDN, CDR2 FVKESK. The trim removed 4 bases at V and 6 bases at J, leaving 6 bases unmatched. CDR3: CASSPRQGGYEKLFF. The CDR3 region has the DNA TGTGCCAGCAGCCCCCGACAGGGGGGTTATGAAAAACTGTTTTTT.

A few counts support this clone. This chain uses TRBV7-9 with TRBJ2-3; 12 positions agree with TRBD1. Germline CDR1 reads SEHNR; CDR2 reads FQNEAQ (reference sequence). Losses at the gene ends were 11 bases for V and 6 bases for J; bases not matched to a gene: 3. CDR3 length: 12 amino acids. For the CDR3, the DNA is TGTGCCGGGACAGGGGGCCTCGATACGCAGTATTTT. Translated: CAGTGGLDTQYF.

V and J are TRBV11-2 and TRBJ1-2; perhaps TRBD1 as D (6 bases). The CDR3 contains 16 residues. The V end was cut by 4 bases, the J end by 7 bases, with 22 bases between. The germline gives CDR1 SGHAT, CDR2 FQNNGV. The CDR3 here is CASSSPREPGTSGYTF. Written as DNA, the CDR3 is TGTGCCAGCAGCTCCCCGAGAGAACCCGGGACATCTGGCTACACCTTC. Looking up the rest from reference TRBV11-2 and TRBJ1-2 gives the full variable domain: EAGVAQSPRYKIIEKRQSVAFWCNPISGHATLYWYQQILGQGPKLLIQFQNNGVVDDSQLPKDRFSAERLKGVDSTLKIQPAKLEDSAVYLCASSSPREPGTSGYTFGSGTRLTVV.

The genes are TRBV18 and TRBJ2-3; 10 bases agree with TRBD2. The V gene end was trimmed by 3 bases and the J gene end by 0 bases; junction bases not matched to a gene: 12. Germline CDR1 and CDR2: KGHSH and LQKENI. This CDR3 is 19 amino acids long. The CDR3, as DNA: TGTGCCAGCTCACCCCTCGTCTTAGCGGGGGGCGGAAGCACAGATACGCAGTATTTT. This translates into CASSPLVLAGGGSTDTQYF.

This clone was seen a few times. The rearrangement links TRBV10-3 to TRBJ1-1; unclear D gene. Trimming pared 4 bases from V and 5 bases from J, leaving 8 bases between. This CDR3 has 12 residues. The V gene's germline CDR1 is ENHRY and CDR2 SYGVKD. The DNA of the CDR3 is TGTGCCATCAGTGCCCAGGCGACTGAAGCTTTCTTT. Translation: CAISAQATEAFF.

The chain has TRBV30 and TRBJ1-3, with 10 nucleotides matching TRBD1. CDR1 is GTSNPN, CDR2 SVGIG, per germline (reference sequence). The CDR3 runs to 16 residues. J was trimmed by 0 bases and V by 0 bases; bases with no gene match: 2. The CDR3, as DNA: TGTGCCTGGAGTGTCAGGACAGGGGGCTCTGGAAACACCATATATTTT. Protein product: CAWSVRTGGSGNTIYF. The entire variable domain, with the rest obtained from reference TRBV30 and TRBJ1-3, is as follows: SQTIHQWPATLVQPVGSPLSLECTVEGTSNPNLYWYRQAAGRGLQLLFYSVGIGQISSEVPQNLSASRPQDRQFILSSKKLLLSDSGFYLCAWSVRTGGSGNTIYFGEGSWLTVV.

This rearrangement joins TRBV7-2 to TRBJ2-5; D is possibly TRBD1 (6 bases). Germline CDR1 and CDR2: SGHTA and FQGNSA. The CDR3 runs 16 residues. Trimming pared 0 bases from V and 4 bases from J, leaving 15 bases between. The CDR3 sequence is CASSLASQGSGETQYF. In DNA form, the CDR3 reads TGTGCCAGCAGCTTAGCCTCCCAGGGGAGTGGAGAGACCCAGTACTTC.

The chain joins TRBV19 to TRBJ2-2; 7 bases map to TRBD1. The ends lost 5 bases at V and 0 bases at J; junction bases unmatched: 3. Germline V gene data show CDR1 as LNHDA and CDR2 as SQIVND (reference sequence). The CDR3 is made up of 15 amino acids. CDR3 in DNA: TGTGCCAGTAGTCTGGGACAGTCGAACACCGGGGAGCTGTTTTTT. It codes for CASSLGQSNTGELFF.

The rearrangement joins TRBV19 to TRBJ2-7, with TRBD2 matching 14 bases. There are 16 residues in the CDR3. V shed 4 bases, J shed 5 bases, and the junction held 7 bases outside the gene matches. Germline V gene lookup returns CDR1 LNHDA and CDR2 SQIVND (reference sequence). The DNA for the CDR3 is TGTGCCAGTAGTAGCCACGGGACTAGCGGGAGCAACGAGCAGTACTTC. Translated, it gives CASSSHGTSGSNEQYF. Full variable domain (missing parts from reference TRBV19 and TRBJ2-7): DGGITQSPKYLFRKEGQNVTLSCEQNLNHDAMYWYRQDPGQGLRLIYYSQIVNDFQKGDIAEGYSVSREKKESFPLTVTSAQKNPTAFYLCASSSHGTSGSNEQYFGPGTRLTVT.